The source of this T cell receptor beta chain is a study of blood T cell repertoires in COVID-19. This CDR3 is 14 amino acids long. The junction had 6 bases not matched to a gene; V was cut back by 1 base and J by 7 bases. The germline CDR1 and CDR2 sequences are MDHEN and SYDVKM. Original data processing: Estimated nucleated cell counts came from reference gene primer amplification. Generated by immunoSEQ multiplex PCR, the TCRdb table keeps only in-frame clones and is missing some. That table gives V, J and clone size, and the DNA gave D and trimming. The sample holds around 300,000 clones; about 87% are singletons and the top ten take about 3%.

The sample was PBMCs or T cells enriched from blood (not recorded which). V and J are TRBV28 and TRBJ1-2; TRBD1 matches 7 bases. The receptor was derived from a woman aged 45 to 65 who had recovered from COVID-19. CDR3 bases: TGTGCCAGCAGTTTATATACGGGACAGCTTGGCTACACCTTC. Translated: CASSLYTGQLGYTF.